Sequencing of this T cell receptor (beta chain) was carried out in a study of shared clonotypes between healthy human individuals. Overall study results and limits: Only blood was sampled; tissue repertoires likely differ.

CDR1 is SEHNR and CDR2 is FQNEAQ in the germline V gene (reference sequence). The CDR3 is made up of 17 amino acids. Trimming at V came to 1 base and at J to 2 bases, leaving 8 bases not matched to a gene. Study donors comprised healthy, HIV-negative adults devoid of recent acute infection or vaccination. To note about this clone: Antigen unknown.

Using immunoSEQ multiplex PCR, the repertoire was profiled, and TCRdb retains in-frame clones only, with some absent. The repertoire holds under 120,000 clones, with around 64% as singletons. The chain has TRBV7-9 and TRBJ2-1; TRBD2 matches 7 bases. Specimen: memory CD8+ T cells sorted from blood. Subset denoted: CD45RO+ cells pooled with CCR7-negative TemRA cells. This clonotype originated in a young woman in good health. The CDR3 DNA sequence: TGTGCCAGCAGCTTAGATTGGGCGGGAGCTCCCTACAATGAGCAGTTCTTC. Protein: CASSLDWAGAPYNEQFF.